The 18 T cell receptor beta chains below come from one sample, sequenced in a study of T-cell memory formation after mild COVID-19. TCRdb passed the 5' RACE reads through MiXCR, listing each CDR3 protein once. The sample carries 380,000 or so distinct CDR3 sequences, roughly 13% recorded once. Sequencing was done on a sample of PBMCs or a T cell subset sorted from them (not recorded which). All receptors derive from a man younger than 35 who had mild COVID-19 (a few samples of this study predate the infection). Cell type and time point are not known.

This clonotype was recorded a few times. The CDR3 DNA is TGTGCCAGCAAGCTAGCGGGGGGGCTCACCGGGGAGCTGTTTTTT. Translation: CASKLAGGLTGELFF. V is TRBV6-2 or TRBV6-3 and J is TRBJ2-2, with 12 bases aligning to TRBD2. The CDR3 contains 15 residues. V dropped 7 bases and J dropped 4; count of bases not matched to a gene: 4. Germline lookup yields CDR1 MNHEY and CDR2 SVGEGT.

The V call is TRBV6-2 or TRBV6-3, the J call TRBJ1-6, with D perhaps TRBD1 (6 bases). V was cut by 6 bases and J by 7 bases, with 13 bases left in between. This CDR3 contains 14 residues. Looked up from germline, CDR1 is MNHEY and CDR2 is SVGEGT. CDR3 sequence (DNA): TGTGCCAGCAGACACAGGGAAGGGAATTCACCCCTCCACTTT. This translates into CASRHREGNSPLHF.

This chain joins TRBV5-1 and TRBJ1-1, with D possibly TRBD1 on 5 matching bases. Germline loops: CDR1 SGHRS, CDR2 YFSETQ. This CDR3 spans 14 amino acids. Trimming pared 3 bases from V and 6 bases from J, leaving 15 bases between. CDR3 bases: TGCGCCAGCAGCTCGCAGGAGGCGGGGGCTGAAGCTTTCTTT. This gives the protein CASSSQEAGAEAFF.

In this sample, this clonotype turned up a few times. The chain links TRBV6-5 to TRBJ1-6; D uncertain. Trimming shortened V by 5 bases and J by 8 bases, and 16 bases separated the two germline ends. The germline CDR1 and CDR2 sequences are MNHEY and SVGAGI. This CDR3 comprises 15 residues. The CDR3 DNA follows: TGTGCCAGCAGTCCCTACACGGGCGGGGATTCACCCCTCCACTTT. It is translated as CASSPYTGGDSPLHF.

This clonotype appeared a few times. The CDR3 nucleotides are TGTGCCAGCAGCGTAGCTACAGGGAATTCACCCCTCCACTTT. Translation: CASSVATGNSPLHF. The V gene is TRBV9, the J gene TRBJ1-6, with D possibly TRBD1 on 6 matching bases. This CDR3 spans 14 amino acids. V gave up 0 bases and J gave up 7 bases, with 8 bases separating them. CDR1 and CDR2 (germline): SGDLS, YYNGEE.

This clonotype was recorded a few times. V and J are TRBV20-1 and TRBJ2-1, with TRBD2 identical over 11 bases. Losses at the gene ends were 6 bases for V and 6 bases for J; bases not matched to a gene: 13. CDR1 is DFQATT and CDR2 is SNEGSKA in the germline V gene (reference sequence). The length of the CDR3 is 16 residues. The CDR3 sequence is CSARRASGGPVNEQFF. The CDR3 region has the DNA TGCAGTGCCCGAAGGGCTAGCGGGGGGCCCGTCAATGAGCAGTTCTTC.

This chain uses TRBV6-2 or TRBV6-3 with TRBJ2-3; D ambiguous. The CDR3 length is 14 residues. V was shortened by 0 bases and J by 6 bases, with 10 bases between the two germline ends. CDR1 and CDR2 from the germline V gene are MNHEY and SVGEGT. CDR3 nucleotide sequence: TGTGCCAGCAGTTACTCGATCCGTACTGATACGCAGTATTTT. Its protein is CASSYSIRTDTQYF.

This clonotype was counted at least ten times. The chain links TRBV7-8 to TRBJ2-7, with D perhaps TRBD2 (8 bases). V lost 5 bases to trimming and J lost 7 bases, with 15 bases between them. The CDR3 runs 13 residues. Germline values: CDR1 SGHVS, CDR2 FQNEAQ. Here the CDR3 DNA reads TGTGCCAGCAGCCCGGGAGGGACAGCTGAGCAGTACGTC. Encoded protein: CASSPGGTAEQYV.

This clonotype was counted a few times. The chain joins TRBV12-3 or TRBV12-4 to TRBJ2-2; D might be TRBD2 (7 bases). V was shortened by 3 bases and J by 7 bases, with 15 bases between the two germline ends. The CDR3 runs to 15 residues. The CDR3 coding sequence is TGTGCCAGCAGTTTCGAGGGGGGGCCAGGCGGGGAGCTGTTTTTT. This codes for CASSFEGGPGGELFF.

The rearrangement uses TRBV15 and TRBJ2-2; 7 nucleotides agree with TRBD2. This CDR3 spans 14 amino acids. V was clipped by 5 bases and J by 0 bases; unmatched bases: 0. Germline V lookup: CDR1 LNHNV, CDR2 YYDKDF (reference sequence). The CDR3 DNA follows: TGTGCCACCAGCGGGGGGGCGAACACCGGGGAGCTGTTTTTT. Its protein is CATSGGANTGELFF. The entire variable domain, with the rest obtained from reference TRBV15 and TRBJ2-2, is as follows: DAMVIQNPRYQVTQFGKPVTLSCSQTLNHNVMYWYQQKSSQAPKLLFHYYDKDFNNEADTPDNFQSRRPNTSFCFLDIRSPGLGDTAMYLCATSGGANTGELFFGEGSRLTVL.

CDR3 in amino acids: CASSLGPYQPQHF. The CDR3 region has the DNA TGTGCCAGCAGCTTGGGGCCCTATCAGCCCCAGCATTTT. The rearrangement joins TRBV5-6 to TRBJ1-5, with D unclear. The ends were cut back, 0 bases at V and 5 bases at J, with 6 bases in the middle. The germline CDR1 and CDR2 sequences are SGHDT and YYEEEE. The CDR3 covers 13 residues.

This clonotype was seen only a few times. V and J are TRBV4-1 and TRBJ1-2; D is unclear. Trimming left V 0 bases short and J 4 bases short, with 12 bases between. The CDR3 consists of 15 residues. CDR1 and CDR2 (germline): MGHRA, YSYEKL. CDR3 sequence: CASSQEGTGPYGYTF. The CDR3 DNA sequence: TGCGCCAGCAGCCAAGAAGGTACCGGCCCCTATGGCTACACCTTC.

The table lists this clonotype with many counts. The chain recombines TRBV20-1 with TRBJ2-7, with TRBD1 matching over 8 bases. The CDR3 has 13 residues. Germline assignment: CDR1 DFQATT and CDR2 SNEGSKA (reference sequence). The CDR3 DNA reads TGCAGCCCTCGGGACAGGAGATCCTACGAGCAGTACTTC. This encodes CSPRDRRSYEQYF.

Ten or more counts support this clonotype. This chain links TRBV3-1 with TRBJ2-2; no definite D call. Trimming left V 4 bases short and J 0 bases short, with 6 bases between. Germline CDR1 reads LGHDT; CDR2 reads YNNKEL (reference sequence). CDR3 length: 14 residues. The CDR3 nucleotides are TGTGCCAGCAGCCGTGGGGCGAACACCGGGGAGCTGTTTTTT. Amino acid sequence: CASSRGANTGELFF. Supplemented by reference TRBV3-1 and TRBJ2-2, the full variable domain reads DTAVSQTPKYLVTQMGNDKSIKCEQNLGHDTMYWYKQDSKKFLKIMFSYNNKELIINETVPNRFSPKSPDKAHLNLHINSLELGDSAVYFCASSRGANTGELFFGEGSRLTVL.

This clonotype has more than one count but fewer than ten. The V call is TRBV6-6, the J call TRBJ1-1; D gene uncertain. Trimming left V 7 bases short and J 4 bases short, with 7 bases between. CDR3 length: 11 residues. The germline V gene encodes CDR1 MNHNY and CDR2 SVGAGI (reference sequence). The CDR3 loop reads CASIDRTEAFF. The CDR3 nucleotides are TGTGCCAGCATAGACCGCACTGAAGCTTTCTTT.

V is TRBV5-1 and J is TRBJ1-2; D is unresolved. The CDR3 runs to 16 residues. Germline CDR1 and CDR2: SGHRS and YFSETQ. The V and J ends lost 4 bases and 1 base respectively, with 17 bases between them. The CDR3 protein is CASSPPPGEYNYGYTF. The CDR3 bases are TGCGCCAGCAGCCCACCCCCCGGGGAGTATAACTATGGCTACACCTTC.

The V and J genes are TRBV3-1 and TRBJ1-2, with D uncertain. From germline, CDR1 is LGHDT and CDR2 YNNKEL (reference sequence). The CDR3 extends over 12 amino acids. V was cut by 4 bases and J by 4 bases, with 7 bases left in between. The CDR3 region is CASSRESYGYTF. The CDR3 nucleotides read TGTGCCAGCAGCCGAGAGTCCTATGGCTACACCTTC.

V gene TRBV2 combines with J gene TRBJ2-5, with TRBD2 matching 7 bases. Looked up from germline, CDR1 is SNHLY and CDR2 is FYNNEI. The CDR3 runs to 15 residues. Trimming cost V 8 bases and J 5 bases; bases outside gene matches: 14. The CDR3 sequence is CASLFLSGVGETQYF. CDR3 sequence (DNA): TGTGCCAGCCTCTTTCTGAGCGGGGTAGGGGAGACCCAGTACTTC.